The clone carrying this TCR beta chain has ten or more counts. What it binds is not known. Arm-PCR of CDR3 regions and iRepertoire HTBI primers were used to build TCR beta libraries. TCRdb fed the multiplex PCR reads into MiXCR, producing one record per CDR3 protein. Of fewer than 600,000 distinct CDR3 sequences in the sample, around a fifth were seen once. Time point reported: persistent/refractory GD, antithyroid drugs over 5 years with positive TRAb. Preparation of the TCR library used RNA extracted from PBMCs. This CDR3 spans 14 amino acids. V lost 4 bases and J 4 bases, leaving 10 bases between the germline ends. Per the germline V gene, CDR1 is SNHLY and CDR2 is FYNNEI. The data were obtained in a study of regulatory T cells in long-lasting Graves disease. General study findings and limits: It is possible that accuracy was reduced by the small size of the sample.

V and J are TRBV2 and TRBJ2-2; weak D call: TRBD1 (6 bases). The TCR sequence derives from a female donor with Graves disease. The sequencing here drew on peripheral blood mononuclear cells (PBMCs), taken when the disease was refractory, from a patient treated with antithyroid drugs. CDR3 amino acids: CASSVDSSTGELFF. The CDR3 region has the DNA TGTGCCAGCAGTGTGGACAGCAGCACCGGGGAGCTGTTTTTT.